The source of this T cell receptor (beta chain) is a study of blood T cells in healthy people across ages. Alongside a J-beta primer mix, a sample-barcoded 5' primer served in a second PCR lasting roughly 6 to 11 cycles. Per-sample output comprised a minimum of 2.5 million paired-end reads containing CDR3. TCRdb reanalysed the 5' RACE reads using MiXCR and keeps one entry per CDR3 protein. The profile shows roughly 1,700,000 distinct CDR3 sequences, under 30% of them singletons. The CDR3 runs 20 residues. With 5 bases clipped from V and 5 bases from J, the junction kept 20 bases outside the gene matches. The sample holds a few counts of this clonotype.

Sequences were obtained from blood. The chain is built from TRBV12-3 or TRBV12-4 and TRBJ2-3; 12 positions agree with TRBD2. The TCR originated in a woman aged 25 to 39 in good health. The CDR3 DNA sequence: TGTGCCAGCAGTCCCTCCACCCTAAGTCCAACTAGCGGGAGGAGAGATACGCAGTATTTT. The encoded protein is CASSPSTLSPTSGRRDTQYF.